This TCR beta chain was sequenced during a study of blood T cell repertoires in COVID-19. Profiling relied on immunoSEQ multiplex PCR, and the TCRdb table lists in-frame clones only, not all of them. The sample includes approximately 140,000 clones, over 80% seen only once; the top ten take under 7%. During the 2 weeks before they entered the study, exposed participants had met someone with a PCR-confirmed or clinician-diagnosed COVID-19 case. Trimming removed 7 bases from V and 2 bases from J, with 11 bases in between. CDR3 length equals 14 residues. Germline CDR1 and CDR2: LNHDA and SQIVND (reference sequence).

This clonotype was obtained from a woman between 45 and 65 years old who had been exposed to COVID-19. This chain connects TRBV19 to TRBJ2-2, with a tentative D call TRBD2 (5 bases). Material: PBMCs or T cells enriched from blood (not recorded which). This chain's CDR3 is CASNPRANTGELFF. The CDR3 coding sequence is TGTGCCAGTAACCCGCGGGCCAACACCGGGGAGCTGTTTTTT. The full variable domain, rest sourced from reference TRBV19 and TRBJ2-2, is DGGITQSPKYLFRKEGQNVTLSCEQNLNHDAMYWYRQDPGQGLRLIYYSQIVNDFQKGDIAEGYSVSREKKESFPLTVTSAQKNPTAFYLCASNPRANTGELFFGEGSRLTVL.